This TCR beta chain was found in a study of graft-versus-host responses after intestinal transplantation. Study context: Each patient got anti-thymocyte globulin induction, then tacrolimus and steroids for roughly 3 years.

Profiled with immunoSEQ multiplex PCR; TCRdb holds only in-frame clones, not every one. The sample consists of over 70,000 clones, around 83% of them appearing once. General observations from the study: Recipient-marrow GvH clones were detected, some having first appeared in ileum or blood. Circulating GvH clones peaking coincided with falling HvG clones soon after transplant.

CDR3 length equals 15 residues. J lost 9 bases, V lost 8 bases, and 14 bases had no gene match. The germline CDR1 and CDR2 sequences are MNHEY and SMNVEV (reference sequence). Comments on this clone: The antigen is undetermined.

V and J are TRBV27 and TRBJ2-2; 8 bases are a match to TRBD2. Here the sequenced sample was unstimulated CD8+ T cells sorted from spleen or lymph node cells, taken before intestinal transplant. The receptor was derived from a human donor who received an intestinal transplant. CDR3 loop: CASGTRRWDHRELFF. The CDR3 DNA reads as TGTGCCAGCGGGACTAGGAGGTGGGATCACCGGGAGCTGTTTTTT.